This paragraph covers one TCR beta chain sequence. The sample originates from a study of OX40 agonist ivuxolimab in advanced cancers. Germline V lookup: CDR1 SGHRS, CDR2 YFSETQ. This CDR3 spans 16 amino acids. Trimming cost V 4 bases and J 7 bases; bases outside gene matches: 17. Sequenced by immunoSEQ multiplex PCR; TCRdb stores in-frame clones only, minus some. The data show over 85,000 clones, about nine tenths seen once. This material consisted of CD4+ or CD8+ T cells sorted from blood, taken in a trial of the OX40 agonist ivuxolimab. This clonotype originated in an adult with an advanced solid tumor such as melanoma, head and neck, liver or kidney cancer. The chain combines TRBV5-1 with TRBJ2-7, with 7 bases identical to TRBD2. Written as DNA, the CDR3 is TGCGCCAGCAGCCCGAGAGAGGGAGGGCCTCCGAGGGAGCAGTACTTC. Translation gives CASSPREGGPPREQYF.